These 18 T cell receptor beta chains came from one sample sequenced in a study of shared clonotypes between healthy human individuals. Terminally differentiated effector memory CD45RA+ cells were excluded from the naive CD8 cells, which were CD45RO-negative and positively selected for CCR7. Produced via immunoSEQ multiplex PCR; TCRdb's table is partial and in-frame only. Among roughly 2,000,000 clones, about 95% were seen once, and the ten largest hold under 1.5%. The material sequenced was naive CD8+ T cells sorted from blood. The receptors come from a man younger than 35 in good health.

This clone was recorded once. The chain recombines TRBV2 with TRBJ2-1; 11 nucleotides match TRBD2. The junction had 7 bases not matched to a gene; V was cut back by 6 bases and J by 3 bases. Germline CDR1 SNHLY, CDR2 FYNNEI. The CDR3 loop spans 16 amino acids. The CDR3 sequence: CASSDPGLAVYNEQFF. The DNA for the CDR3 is TGTGCCAGCAGCGACCCGGGACTAGCGGTCTACAATGAGCAGTTCTTC.

The CDR3 sequence is CASSLPLAGGPSTDTQYF. The CDR3 coding sequence is TGTGCCAGCAGTTTACCGCTAGCGGGGGGGCCTAGCACAGATACGCAGTATTTT. The rearrangement joins TRBV28 to TRBJ2-3, with 12 bases identical to TRBD2. J lost 0 bases, V lost 2 bases, and 6 bases had no gene match. This CDR3 has 18 residues. Germline V gene lookup returns CDR1 MDHEN and CDR2 SYDVKM.

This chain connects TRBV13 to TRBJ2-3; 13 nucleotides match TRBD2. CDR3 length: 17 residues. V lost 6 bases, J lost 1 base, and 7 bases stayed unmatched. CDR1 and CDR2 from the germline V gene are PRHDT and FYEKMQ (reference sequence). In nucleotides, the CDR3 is TGTGCCAGCAGGGAGCGTGGGACTAGCGGGGGCACAGATACGCAGTATTTT. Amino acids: CASRERGTSGGTDTQYF.

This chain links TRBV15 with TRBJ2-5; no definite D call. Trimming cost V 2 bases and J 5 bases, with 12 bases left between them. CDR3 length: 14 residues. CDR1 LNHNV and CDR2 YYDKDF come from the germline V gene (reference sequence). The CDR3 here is CATSRTMMVETQYF. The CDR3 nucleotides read TGTGCCACCAGCAGAACAATGATGGTGGAGACCCAGTACTTC.

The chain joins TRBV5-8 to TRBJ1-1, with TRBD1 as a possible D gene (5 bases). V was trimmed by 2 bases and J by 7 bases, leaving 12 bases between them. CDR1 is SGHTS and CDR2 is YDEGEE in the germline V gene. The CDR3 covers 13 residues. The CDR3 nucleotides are TGTGCCAGCAGCTTCCGGGACGGAGTTGAAGCTTTCTTT. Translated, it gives CASSFRDGVEAFF.

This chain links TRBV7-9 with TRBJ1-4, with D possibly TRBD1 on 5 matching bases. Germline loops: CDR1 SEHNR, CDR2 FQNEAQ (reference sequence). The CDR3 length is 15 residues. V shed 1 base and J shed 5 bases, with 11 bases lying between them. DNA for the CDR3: TGTGCCAGCAGCTTAGTGGACAAACTGAATGAAAAACTGTTTTTT. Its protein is CASSLVDKLNEKLFF.

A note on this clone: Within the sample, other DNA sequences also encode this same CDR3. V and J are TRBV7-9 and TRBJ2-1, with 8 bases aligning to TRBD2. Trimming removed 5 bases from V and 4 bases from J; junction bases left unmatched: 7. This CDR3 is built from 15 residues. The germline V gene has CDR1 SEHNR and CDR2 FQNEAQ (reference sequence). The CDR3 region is CASSPGLADYNEQFF. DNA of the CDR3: TGTGCCAGCAGCCCAGGACTAGCCGATTACAATGAGCAGTTCTTC.

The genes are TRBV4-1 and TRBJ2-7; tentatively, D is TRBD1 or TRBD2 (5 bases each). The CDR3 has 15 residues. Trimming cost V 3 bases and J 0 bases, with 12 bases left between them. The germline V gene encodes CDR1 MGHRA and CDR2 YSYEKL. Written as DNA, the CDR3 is TGCGCCAGCAGCCAGATTGAGGGGCCCTCCTACGAGCAGTACTTC. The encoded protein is CASSQIEGPSYEQYF.

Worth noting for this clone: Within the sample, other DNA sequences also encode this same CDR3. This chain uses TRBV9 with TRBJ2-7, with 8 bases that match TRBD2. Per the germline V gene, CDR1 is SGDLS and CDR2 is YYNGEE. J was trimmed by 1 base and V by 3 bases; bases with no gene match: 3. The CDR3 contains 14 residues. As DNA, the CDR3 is TGTGCCAGCAGCGCAGGACTAGCTTCCTACGAGCAGTACTTC. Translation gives CASSAGLASYEQYF. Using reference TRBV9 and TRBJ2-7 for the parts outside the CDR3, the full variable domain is DSGVTQTPKHLITATGQRVTLRCSPRSGDLSVYWYQQSLDQGLQFLIQYYNGEERAKGNILERFSAQQFPDLHSELNLSSLELGDSALYFCASSAGLASYEQYFGPGTRLTVT.

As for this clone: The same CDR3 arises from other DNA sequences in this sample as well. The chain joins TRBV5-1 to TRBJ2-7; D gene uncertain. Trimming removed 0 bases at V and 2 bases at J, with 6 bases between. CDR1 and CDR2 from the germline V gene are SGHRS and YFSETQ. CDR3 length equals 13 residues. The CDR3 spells CASSLGPTYEQYF. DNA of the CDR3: TGCGCCAGCAGCTTGGGGCCTACCTACGAGCAGTACTTC.

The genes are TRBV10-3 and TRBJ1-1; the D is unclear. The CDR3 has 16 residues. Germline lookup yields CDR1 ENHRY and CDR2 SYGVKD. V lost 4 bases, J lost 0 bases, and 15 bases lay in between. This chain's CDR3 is CAISVLASSVNTEAFF. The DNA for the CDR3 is TGTGCCATCAGTGTCCTTGCCAGCTCCGTGAACACTGAAGCTTTCTTT.

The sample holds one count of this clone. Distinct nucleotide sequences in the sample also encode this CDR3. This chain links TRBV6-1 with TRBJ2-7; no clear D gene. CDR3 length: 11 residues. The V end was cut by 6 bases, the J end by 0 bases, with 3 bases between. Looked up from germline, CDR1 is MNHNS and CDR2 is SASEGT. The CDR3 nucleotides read TGTGCCAGCAGCAACTCCTACGAGCAGTACTTC. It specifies CASSNSYEQYF.

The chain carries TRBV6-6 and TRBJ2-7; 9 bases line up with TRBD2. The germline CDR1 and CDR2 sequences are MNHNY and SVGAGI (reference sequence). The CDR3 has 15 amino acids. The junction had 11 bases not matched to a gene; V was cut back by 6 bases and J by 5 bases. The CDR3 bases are TGTGCCAGCAGGTACGGACTAGCGTCTGTCGACGAGCAGTACTTC. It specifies CASRYGLASVDEQYF.

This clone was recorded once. The CDR3 here is CAISERPVDPTYGQFF. CDR3 in DNA: TGTGCCATCAGTGAGAGGCCAGTAGATCCCACCTACGGGCAGTTCTTC. This sequence joins TRBV10-3 and TRBJ2-1; unclear D gene. The V end lost 2 bases, the J end lost 12 bases, and 23 bases lay between the germline ends. The V gene's germline CDR1 is ENHRY and CDR2 SYGVKD. This CDR3 is 16 amino acids long.

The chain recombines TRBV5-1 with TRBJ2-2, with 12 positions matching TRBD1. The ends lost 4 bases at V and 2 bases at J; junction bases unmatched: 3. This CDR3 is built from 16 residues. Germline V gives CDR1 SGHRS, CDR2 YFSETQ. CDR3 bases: TGCGCCAGCAGCCCCGGGACAGGGGGCAACACCGGGGAGCTGTTTTTT. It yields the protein CASSPGTGGNTGELFF.

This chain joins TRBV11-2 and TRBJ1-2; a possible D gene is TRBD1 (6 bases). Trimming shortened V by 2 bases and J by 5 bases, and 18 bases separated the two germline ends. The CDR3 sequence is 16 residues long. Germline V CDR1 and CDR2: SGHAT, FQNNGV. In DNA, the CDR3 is TGTGCCAGCAGCTTATCGGCTGGGGGCCTGAGGTATGGCTACACCTTC. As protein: CASSLSAGGLRYGYTF.

The CDR3 region has the DNA TGCGCCAGCAGCTTGTGGGGAGGGCACTCCTACGAGCAGTACTTC. Translating gives CASSLWGGHSYEQYF. V and J are TRBV5-1 and TRBJ2-7; 7 positions agree with TRBD2. Trimming removed 1 base from V and 0 bases from J; junction bases left unmatched: 4. CDR3 length: 15 amino acids. The germline V gene has CDR1 SGHRS and CDR2 YFSETQ.

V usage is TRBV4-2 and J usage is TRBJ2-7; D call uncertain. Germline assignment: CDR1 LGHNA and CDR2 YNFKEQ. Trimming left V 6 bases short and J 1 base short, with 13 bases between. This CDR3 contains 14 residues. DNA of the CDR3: TGTGCCAGCAGTTACGGGTCTAATTCCTACGAGCAGTACTTC. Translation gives CASSYGSNSYEQYF.